These 30 T cell receptor beta chains came from one sample sequenced in a study of blood T cells in healthy people across ages. Primers used in a second PCR of about 7 to 11 cycles were a sample-barcoded 5' primer and a J-beta primer mix. TCRdb processed the 5' RACE reads anew with MiXCR; each CDR3 protein has one entry. This sample has about 1.6 million distinct CDR3 sequences, with 30% to 40% found just once. Specimen: blood. The receptors were sampled from a woman in her 30s in good health.

The chain combines TRBV3-1 with TRBJ2-7; no definite D call. The V and J ends lost 1 base and 6 bases respectively, with 13 bases between them. The CDR3 totals 14 residues. Germline-derived CDR1 and CDR2 are LGHDT and YNNKEL (reference sequence). CDR3 in amino acids: CASSQGAFVVEQYF. For the CDR3, the DNA is TGTGCCAGCAGCCAAGGGGCCTTCGTGGTCGAGCAGTACTTC.

This clonotype has more than one count but fewer than ten. The chain recombines TRBV7-6 with TRBJ1-2, with D uncertain. Germline V lookup: CDR1 SGHVS, CDR2 FNYEAQ. V shed 1 base and J shed 8 bases, with 11 bases lying between them. The CDR3 consists of 13 residues. The CDR3 loop reads CASSLESNWGYTF. CDR3 DNA: TGTGCCAGCAGCTTAGAGTCAAATTGGGGCTACACCTTC.

This clonotype was picked up a small number of times. V and J are TRBV10-3 and TRBJ2-5, with 9 bases matching TRBD2. CDR1 and CDR2 (germline): ENHRY, SYGVKD. The CDR3 runs to 14 residues. Trimming cost V 5 bases and J 5 bases; bases outside gene matches: 6. The CDR3 sequence is CAISQAGGGETQYF. The CDR3 DNA sequence: TGTGCCATCAGTCAAGCGGGGGGAGGGGAGACCCAGTACTTC.

The CDR3 nucleotides are TGTGCCAGCAGTTTGGACAAGAGGAAACAATGCGAGCAGTACTTC. Its translation is CASSLDKRKQCEQYF. V and J are TRBV12-3 or TRBV12-4 and TRBJ2-7; a possible D gene is TRBD1 (5 bases). Trimming pared 3 bases from V and 6 bases from J, leaving 18 bases between. This CDR3 region has 15 residues.

The chain uses TRBV10-3 and TRBJ1-2, with D hard to call. The CDR3 has 13 amino acids. Trimming took off 0 bases at V and 2 bases at J, with 4 bases between the two ends. Looked up from germline, CDR1 is ENHRY and CDR2 is SYGVKD. CDR3: CAISESENYGYTF. The CDR3 DNA reads as TGTGCCATCAGTGAGTCGGAGAACTATGGCTACACCTTC.

This clonotype was observed a handful of times. The chain combines TRBV2 with TRBJ1-2, with a possible D match to TRBD1 (6 bases). Germline assignment: CDR1 SNHLY and CDR2 FYNNEI. Trimming pared 7 bases from V and 8 bases from J, leaving 23 bases between. The CDR3 sequence is 15 residues long. CDR3 protein: CASNGLGRGESGYTF. The DNA for the CDR3 is TGTGCCAGCAATGGGCTAGGCAGGGGAGAGAGCGGCTACACCTTC.

This clonotype showed up just a few times. CDR3 nucleotides: TGTGCCAGCAGCGTGGACGGTAGCTCTGGAAACACCATATATTTT. Amino acids: CASSVDGSSGNTIYF. The J gene is TRBJ1-3, the V gene TRBV7-3, with no clear D. This CDR3 spans 15 amino acids. V dropped 5 bases and J dropped 0 bases, with 11 bases sitting between them. The germline V gene has CDR1 SGHTA and CDR2 FQGTGA. The variable domain in full, completed from reference TRBV7-3 and TRBJ1-3, reads GAGVSQTPSNKVTEKGKYVELRCDPISGHTALYWYRQSLGQGPEFLIYFQGTGAADDSGLPNDRFFAVRPEGSVSTLKIQRTERGDSAVYLCASSVDGSSGNTIYFGEGSWLTVV.

The chain links TRBV28 to TRBJ1-1; 9 nucleotides line up with TRBD1. With V trimmed by 4 bases and J by 11 bases, 5 bases remained unmatched. The CDR3 runs to 12 residues. Germline V CDR1 and CDR2: MDHEN, SYDVKM. The DNA for the CDR3 is TGTGCCAGCAGTTACACAGGGGGCAAGGCTTTCTTT. This translates into CASSYTGGKAFF.

The rearrangement links TRBV5-1 to TRBJ2-5; 8 nucleotides align to TRBD1. The trim removed 4 bases at V and 0 bases at J, leaving 11 bases unmatched. Germline V CDR1 and CDR2: SGHRS, YFSETQ. The CDR3 totals 17 residues. The CDR3, as DNA: TGCGCCAGCAGCCTTCTTTTACAGGGGGGCTACCAAGAGACCCAGTACTTC. This codes for CASSLLLQGGYQETQYF.

The rearrangement joins TRBV30 to TRBJ2-1; D not resolved. Germline V gene lookup returns CDR1 GTSNPN and CDR2 SVGIG (reference sequence). The CDR3 runs to 12 residues. The V and J ends lost 3 bases and 7 bases respectively, with 10 bases between them. This chain's CDR3 is CAWSPFRNEQFF. In nucleotides, the CDR3 is TGTGCCTGGAGCCCGTTTAGAAATGAGCAGTTCTTC.

The chain combines TRBV7-9 with TRBJ1-1; D not certain. CDR1 and CDR2 (germline): SEHNR, FQNEAQ (reference sequence). The length of the CDR3 is 16 residues. The V end was cut by 5 bases, the J end by 1 base, with 17 bases between. Here the CDR3 reads CASSTTTRWGNTEAFF. The CDR3 DNA sequence: TGTGCCAGCAGCACGACGACACGGTGGGGGAACACTGAAGCTTTCTTT.

V is TRBV12-3 or TRBV12-4 and J is TRBJ2-5; 8 bases match TRBD2. The CDR3 has 14 residues. With 5 bases clipped from V and 5 bases from J, the junction kept 7 bases outside the gene matches. CDR3 bases: TGTGCCAGCAGTCACAGCGGGAGCACTGAGACCCAGTACTTC. Amino acid sequence: CASSHSGSTETQYF.

The chain links TRBV5-1 to TRBJ2-1; possible D gene TRBD2, 5 bases. Between the trimmed V and J ends, which lost 4 bases and 2 bases, there was a span of 13 bases. CDR3 length: 15 amino acids. The V gene's germline CDR1 is SGHRS and CDR2 YFSETQ. CDR3 DNA: TGCGCCAGCAGCCCGCGGGCGGCGACCTACAATGAGCAGTTCTTC. Protein: CASSPRAATYNEQFF.

This chain uses TRBV6-5 with TRBJ2-3; D not resolved. V lost 6 bases and J lost 0, with 25 bases in between. The CDR3 runs to 19 residues. Germline V CDR1 and CDR2: MNHEY, SVGAGI. As DNA, the CDR3 is TGTGCCAGCAGCTTACAGCGCCCAACTCATTTGTCTAGCACAGATACGCAGTATTTT. Its translation: CASSLQRPTHLSSTDTQYF.

J is TRBJ2-1 and V is TRBV5-1; D is perhaps TRBD2 (6 bases). Deletions cut 5 bases from V and 3 bases from J, with 12 bases between. There are 14 residues in the CDR3. Germline-derived CDR1 and CDR2 are SGHRS and YFSETQ. The CDR3 nucleotides read TGCGCCAGCAGGTGGGAGGAGGGCTACAATGAGCAGTTCTTC. Amino acids: CASRWEEGYNEQFF.

The count of this clonotype is one. The V gene is TRBV7-8, the J gene TRBJ2-1; 8 bases are shared with TRBD2. V dropped 4 bases and J dropped 6; count of bases not matched to a gene: 11. CDR3 size: 16 residues. Looked up from germline, CDR1 is SGHVS and CDR2 is FQNEAQ. The CDR3 DNA sequence: TGTGCCAGCAGCTCCTTACTAGCGGTCGCTTCCAATGAGCAGTTCTTC. This translates into CASSSLLAVASNEQFF.

The chain combines TRBV28 with TRBJ2-1; D is undetermined. The germline gives CDR1 MDHEN, CDR2 SYDVKM. V was clipped by 3 bases and J by 2 bases, with 11 bases between them. This CDR3 is 15 amino acids long. The CDR3 region is CASSFGRQAYNEQFF. The CDR3, as DNA: TGTGCCAGCAGTTTTGGCCGGCAAGCCTACAATGAGCAGTTCTTC.

The chain carries TRBV5-4 and TRBJ1-2; 7 bases agree with TRBD1. V lost 1 base, J lost 8 bases, and 5 bases stayed unmatched. The CDR3 extends over 13 amino acids. CDR1 and CDR2 (germline): SGHNT, YYREEE (reference sequence). The CDR3 DNA reads as TGTGCCAGCAGCTTGCAGGGGGTTAAGGGCTACACCTTC. This sequence encodes CASSLQGVKGYTF.

This clonotype was picked up a small number of times. The rearrangement joins TRBV9 to TRBJ2-5; D remains unclear. V gave up 7 bases and J gave up 11 bases, with 6 bases separating them. Germline-derived CDR1 and CDR2 are SGDLS and YYNGEE. The CDR3 spans 8 residues. The CDR3 DNA follows: TGTGCCAGCGTAAGGCAGTACTTC. Residues: CASVRQYF.

Notes on this clonotype: A much bigger clone sits one base away, suggesting this may be a read error. The rearrangement uses TRBV3-1 and TRBJ2-1, with 10 nucleotides matching TRBD2. The CDR3 runs 14 residues. V lost 5 bases, J lost 4 bases, and 2 bases stayed unmatched. Per germline, CDR1 LGHDT and CDR2 YNNKEL (reference sequence). The CDR3 DNA is TGTGCCAGCAGCGCGACTAGCGGGTACAATGAGCAGTTCTTC. It specifies CASSATSGYNEQFF.

This chain joins TRBV20-1 and TRBJ1-1; 8 bases fit TRBD1. The CDR3 length is 12 residues. With 7 bases clipped from V and 5 bases from J, the junction kept 6 bases outside the gene matches. Germline CDR1 reads DFQATT; CDR2 reads SNEGSKA (reference sequence). The CDR3 region is CSVSRGPTEAFF. CDR3 DNA: TGCAGTGTTTCCAGGGGGCCGACTGAAGCTTTCTTT.

This chain links TRBV4-1 with TRBJ2-7, with D possibly TRBD2 on 5 matching bases. Germline V gene sequence: CDR1 MGHRA, CDR2 YSYEKL. V lost 4 bases and J 3 bases, leaving 19 bases between the germline ends. This CDR3 contains 16 residues. The CDR3, as DNA: TGCGCCAGCAGCCCTAGGGCAGCGGCGACTTACTACGAGCAGTACTTC. This encodes CASSPRAAATYYEQYF.

V gene TRBV13 combines with J gene TRBJ2-7; possible D gene TRBD2, 6 bases. The CDR3 covers 14 residues. Looked up from germline, CDR1 is PRHDT and CDR2 is FYEKMQ (reference sequence). V lost 5 bases and J lost 5, with 16 bases in between. The CDR3: CASSPEGASDEQYF. In nucleotides, the CDR3 is TGTGCCAGCAGCCCGGAGGGAGCTTCAGACGAGCAGTACTTC.

This clonotype was seen ten or more times. The chain links TRBV28 to TRBJ1-2; no firm D call. The CDR3 consists of 14 residues. From germline, CDR1 is MDHEN and CDR2 SYDVKM. V was pared by 7 bases and J by 1 base, with 13 bases between. This CDR3 is CASTLAGDNYGYTF. In DNA, the CDR3 is TGTGCCAGCACCCTCGCCGGGGATAACTATGGCTACACCTTC.

This clonotype was counted only a few times. The chain has TRBV30 and TRBJ2-4; D gene ambiguous. The J call is in doubt because the DNA end fits TRBJ2-7 better. Germline-derived CDR1 and CDR2 are GTSNPN and SVGIG (reference sequence). The CDR3 runs 13 residues. CDR3 DNA: TGTGCCTGGAGTAAGGATAGATCCTACGAGCAGTACTTC. Its translation: CAWSKDRSYEQYF.

The gene calls are TRBV5-5 and TRBJ2-5; possibly TRBD1 or TRBD2 for D (5 bases each). CDR1 is SGHKS and CDR2 is YYEKEE in the germline V gene (reference sequence). CDR3 length equals 13 residues. V lost 5 bases and J lost 11, with 19 bases in between. The CDR3: CASRKRTPSEQYF. CDR3 nucleotides: TGTGCCAGCAGGAAGCGGACACCCTCGGAGCAGTACTTC.

With respect to this clonotype: A clone one base away is much larger, so this may be a read error. The rearrangement links TRBV29-1 to TRBJ2-7; either TRBD1 or TRBD2 may supply D (7 bases each). CDR1 is SQVTM and CDR2 is ANQGSEA in the germline V gene. The CDR3 covers 17 residues. CDR3 nucleotide sequence: TGCGGCGTTGAAGTTCAAGGGGGCGGGAGTCTGATTTACGAGCAGTACTTC. Its protein product is CGVEVQGGGSLIYEQYF.

This clonotype came up a few times. This rearrangement joins TRBV2 to TRBJ2-2, with D maybe TRBD2 (8 bases). The germline V and J ends were trimmed by 6 bases and 7 bases, with 24 bases remaining between them. The CDR3 contains 17 residues. CDR1 SNHLY and CDR2 FYNNEI come from the germline V gene. CDR3 sequence: CASSEGAGGRFVGELFF. In nucleotides, the CDR3 is TGTGCCAGCAGCGAGGGGGCCGGCGGGAGGTTCGTCGGGGAGCTGTTTTTT.

The rearrangement uses TRBV29-1 and TRBJ2-1; 11 bases line up with TRBD2. J gave up 0 bases and V 4 bases, and 5 bases lay outside the gene matches. The CDR3 extends over 16 amino acids. CDR1 and CDR2 (germline): SQVTM, ANQGSEA. CDR3 DNA sequence: TGCAGCGTTGCGGGACTAGCGGAGAGCTCCTACAATGAGCAGTTCTTC. Translation: CSVAGLAESSYNEQFF.

Worth noting for this clonotype: One end of the junction fails to match germline, which may point to a read error. The rearrangement uses TRBV3-1 and TRBJ2-5; tentative D call: TRBD2 (6 bases). Germline V CDR1 and CDR2: LGHDT, YNNKEL (reference sequence). The CDR3 is 15 amino acids. The CDR3 nucleotides are TGTGCCAGCAGCCAAGGGGGACTGTTACAAGGGACCCAGTACTTC. Translated, it gives CASSQGGLLQGTQYF.